Following are 17 T cell receptor beta chains from one sample sequenced in a study of cytomegalovirus exposure and HLA in healthy donors. In the PCR, 60 Vbeta and 13 Jbeta primers were used. Clones were sequenced by immunoSEQ multiplex PCR, and TCRdb holds only the in-frame ones, with some missing. The data hold about 200,000 clones, with around 79% observed a single time. Source material: PBMCs. The origin of the receptors is a male donor in good health and CMV-seropositive.

V usage is TRBV7-9 and J usage is TRBJ1-4; D perhaps matches TRBD1 (5 bases). Germline lookup yields CDR1 SEHNR and CDR2 FQNEAQ (reference sequence). The CDR3 sequence is 14 residues long. V was clipped by 4 bases and J by 6 bases, with 12 bases between them. CDR3 residues: CASSSGTADEKLFF. The CDR3 DNA follows: TGTGCCAGCAGCTCCGGGACTGCCGATGAAAAACTGTTTTTT.

V and J are TRBV9 and TRBJ2-5; D not certain. The ends were cut back, 0 bases at V and 2 bases at J, with 5 bases in the middle. This CDR3 spans 13 amino acids. Germline V lookup: CDR1 SGDLS, CDR2 YYNGEE. This CDR3 reads CASSVAQQETQYF. The DNA of the CDR3 is TGTGCCAGCAGCGTAGCCCAGCAAGAGACCCAGTACTTC. Looking up the rest from reference TRBV9 and TRBJ2-5 gives the full variable domain: DSGVTQTPKHLITATGQRVTLRCSPRSGDLSVYWYQQSLDQGLQFLIQYYNGEERAKGNILERFSAQQFPDLHSELNLSSLELGDSALYFCASSVAQQETQYFGPGTRLLVL.

CDR3: CASIPDRGIGELFF. CDR3 sequence (DNA): TGTGCCAGCATCCCGGACAGGGGAATCGGGGAGCTGTTTTTT. This rearrangement joins TRBV6-1 to TRBJ2-2, with TRBD1 matching 9 bases. The V segment lost 7 bases and the J segment 7 bases; nucleotides outside the gene matches: 7. The CDR3 sequence is 14 residues long. The germline V gene has CDR1 MNHNS and CDR2 SASEGT.

This chain joins TRBV5-1 and TRBJ1-1; no clear D gene. Trimming cost V 0 bases and J 1 base, with 4 bases left between them. Looked up from germline, CDR1 is SGHRS and CDR2 is YFSETQ. The CDR3 totals 13 residues. The CDR3 here is CASSLARNTEAFF. The CDR3 nucleotides read TGCGCCAGCAGCTTGGCGCGGAACACTGAAGCTTTCTTT. Full variable domain (remainder filled in from reference TRBV5-1 and TRBJ1-1): KAGVTQTPRYLIKTRGQQVTLSCSPISGHRSVSWYQQTPGQGLQFLFEYFSETQRNKGNFPGRFSGRQFSNSRSEMNVSTLELGDSALYLCASSLARNTEAFFGQGTRLTVV.

The chain couples TRBV11-2 to TRBJ1-4; perhaps TRBD1 as D (5 bases). The germline gives CDR1 SGHAT, CDR2 FQNNGV. V lost 6 bases and J lost 5, with 13 bases in between. The CDR3 is 14 residues long. The CDR3 loop is CASRQHRWNEKLFF. The CDR3, as DNA: TGTGCCAGCAGACAACACAGGTGGAATGAAAAACTGTTTTTT.

This chain uses TRBV5-1 with TRBJ2-3, with D possibly matching TRBD2 (6 bases). The V and J ends lost 2 bases and 0 bases respectively, with 10 bases between them. The CDR3 is 15 residues long. The germline CDR1 and CDR2 sequences are SGHRS and YFSETQ. The CDR3 region is CASSFYGTSTDTQYF. The DNA for the CDR3 is TGCGCCAGCAGCTTCTACGGGACTAGCACAGATACGCAGTATTTT.

This chain joins TRBV6-5 and TRBJ1-6; D unresolved. CDR3 length equals 16 residues. CDR1 is MNHEY and CDR2 is SVGAGI in the germline V gene. Trimming cost V 2 bases and J 0 bases, with 8 bases left between them. As DNA, the CDR3 is TGTGCCAGCAGTTACAAACCGAGCTCCTATAATTCACCCCTCCACTTT. Amino acids: CASSYKPSSYNSPLHF.

The chain uses TRBV5-4 and TRBJ2-2; no clear D. The length of the CDR3 is 14 residues. Trimming pared 6 bases from V and 3 bases from J, leaving 12 bases between. Germline CDR1 is SGHNT and CDR2 is YYREEE (reference sequence). CDR3 sequence reads: CASTRGTDTGELFF. The CDR3 bases are TGTGCCAGCACCCGAGGTACTGACACCGGGGAGCTGTTTTTT.

The rearrangement uses TRBV7-2 and TRBJ2-1; TRBD2 matches 8 bases. The CDR3 sequence is 14 residues long. Germline lookup yields CDR1 SGHTA and CDR2 FQGNSA. The ends lost 6 bases at V and 6 bases at J; junction bases unmatched: 7. As DNA, the CDR3 is TGTGCCAGCAGACCGGGGGGGTTTGGCAATGAGCAGTTCTTC. It is translated as CASRPGGFGNEQFF.

Concerning this clone: At the DNA level, this CDR3 is encoded by other sequences in the same sample as well. The V and J genes are TRBV27 and TRBJ2-7; 7 positions agree with TRBD1. CDR3 size: 14 residues. CDR1 is MNHEY, CDR2 SMNVEV, per germline (reference sequence). The junction had 8 bases not matched to a gene; V was cut back by 5 bases and J by 4 bases. The CDR3 DNA follows: TGTGCCAGCAGTCCAGGGGACAGACTTTACGAGCAGTACTTC. Translation gives CASSPGDRLYEQYF.

This rearrangement joins TRBV4-1 to TRBJ1-5; perhaps TRBD1 as D (5 bases). V shed 0 bases and J shed 4 bases, with 13 bases lying between them. The CDR3 is 16 residues long. In germline, CDR1 is MGHRA, CDR2 YSYEKL. The CDR3 DNA reads as TGCGCCAGCAGCCAAGAGGGGCAGGGCCGGAATCAGCCCCAGCATTTT. It yields the protein CASSQEGQGRNQPQHF.

This clone has more than one count but fewer than ten. The V and J genes are TRBV5-4 and TRBJ1-1; 9 bases align to TRBD1. Unmatched junction bases numbered 8, after V lost 5 bases and J lost 3 bases. Germline assignment: CDR1 SGHNT and CDR2 YYREEE (reference sequence). The CDR3 contains 15 residues. The CDR3: CASRSTGGADTEAFF. CDR3 nucleotide sequence: TGTGCCAGCAGGTCTACAGGGGGCGCGGACACTGAAGCTTTCTTT.

The chain has TRBV29-1 and TRBJ1-2; possible D gene TRBD1, 5 bases. The CDR3 sequence is 14 residues long. V was cut by 0 bases and J by 5 bases, with 13 bases left in between. CDR1 and CDR2 (germline): SQVTM, ANQGSEA. The DNA for the CDR3 is TGCAGCGTTGAAGACACCGGGGGAAGTTATGGCTACACCTTC. As protein: CSVEDTGGSYGYTF.

The V gene is TRBV27, the J gene TRBJ1-3; D gene ambiguous. This CDR3 spans 14 amino acids. Looked up from germline, CDR1 is MNHEY and CDR2 is SMNVEV (reference sequence). Trimming took off 2 bases at V and 1 base at J, with 6 bases between the two ends. The CDR3 sequence: CASSLRGSGNTIYF. The DNA for the CDR3 is TGTGCCAGCAGTTTAAGAGGGTCTGGAAACACCATATATTTT.

This chain uses TRBV5-4 with TRBJ2-2; 12 bases fit TRBD1. This CDR3 region has 16 residues. Germline V gene lookup returns CDR1 SGHNT and CDR2 YYREEE (reference sequence). The trim removed 1 base at V and 7 bases at J, leaving 5 bases unmatched. The CDR3 protein is CASSLRDRGPGGELFF. Written as DNA, the CDR3 is TGTGCCAGCAGCTTGCGGGACAGGGGGCCTGGCGGGGAGCTGTTTTTT.

The chain has TRBV6-5 and TRBJ1-3, with D hard to call. Per germline, CDR1 MNHEY and CDR2 SVGAGI. Trimming shortened V by 2 bases and J by 6 bases, and 8 bases separated the two germline ends. This CDR3 has 13 residues. The CDR3 DNA reads as TGTGCCAGCAGTTACCAGAGGCAAAACACCATATATTTT. Translated: CASSYQRQNTIYF.

The chain joins TRBV4-3 to TRBJ1-3, with D possibly being TRBD1 (6 bases). The CDR3 covers 15 residues. Deletions cut 0 bases from V and 0 bases from J, with 6 bases between. The germline CDR1 and CDR2 sequences are LGHNA and YSLEER. Here the CDR3 reads CASSQEGASGNTIYF. CDR3 DNA sequence: TGCGCCAGCAGCCAAGAGGGGGCCTCTGGAAACACCATATATTTT.